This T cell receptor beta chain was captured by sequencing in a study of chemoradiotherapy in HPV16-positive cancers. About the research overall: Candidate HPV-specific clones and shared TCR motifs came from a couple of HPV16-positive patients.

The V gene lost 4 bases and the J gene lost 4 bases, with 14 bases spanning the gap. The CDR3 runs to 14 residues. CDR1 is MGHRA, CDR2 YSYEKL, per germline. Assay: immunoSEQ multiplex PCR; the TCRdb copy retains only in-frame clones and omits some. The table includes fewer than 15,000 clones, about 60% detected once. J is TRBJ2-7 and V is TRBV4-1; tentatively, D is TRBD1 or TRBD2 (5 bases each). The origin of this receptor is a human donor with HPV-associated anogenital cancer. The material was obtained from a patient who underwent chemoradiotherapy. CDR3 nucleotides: TGCGCCAGCAGCCCAGGGATGGGAGCTTACGAGCAGTACTTC. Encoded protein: CASSPGMGAYEQYF.